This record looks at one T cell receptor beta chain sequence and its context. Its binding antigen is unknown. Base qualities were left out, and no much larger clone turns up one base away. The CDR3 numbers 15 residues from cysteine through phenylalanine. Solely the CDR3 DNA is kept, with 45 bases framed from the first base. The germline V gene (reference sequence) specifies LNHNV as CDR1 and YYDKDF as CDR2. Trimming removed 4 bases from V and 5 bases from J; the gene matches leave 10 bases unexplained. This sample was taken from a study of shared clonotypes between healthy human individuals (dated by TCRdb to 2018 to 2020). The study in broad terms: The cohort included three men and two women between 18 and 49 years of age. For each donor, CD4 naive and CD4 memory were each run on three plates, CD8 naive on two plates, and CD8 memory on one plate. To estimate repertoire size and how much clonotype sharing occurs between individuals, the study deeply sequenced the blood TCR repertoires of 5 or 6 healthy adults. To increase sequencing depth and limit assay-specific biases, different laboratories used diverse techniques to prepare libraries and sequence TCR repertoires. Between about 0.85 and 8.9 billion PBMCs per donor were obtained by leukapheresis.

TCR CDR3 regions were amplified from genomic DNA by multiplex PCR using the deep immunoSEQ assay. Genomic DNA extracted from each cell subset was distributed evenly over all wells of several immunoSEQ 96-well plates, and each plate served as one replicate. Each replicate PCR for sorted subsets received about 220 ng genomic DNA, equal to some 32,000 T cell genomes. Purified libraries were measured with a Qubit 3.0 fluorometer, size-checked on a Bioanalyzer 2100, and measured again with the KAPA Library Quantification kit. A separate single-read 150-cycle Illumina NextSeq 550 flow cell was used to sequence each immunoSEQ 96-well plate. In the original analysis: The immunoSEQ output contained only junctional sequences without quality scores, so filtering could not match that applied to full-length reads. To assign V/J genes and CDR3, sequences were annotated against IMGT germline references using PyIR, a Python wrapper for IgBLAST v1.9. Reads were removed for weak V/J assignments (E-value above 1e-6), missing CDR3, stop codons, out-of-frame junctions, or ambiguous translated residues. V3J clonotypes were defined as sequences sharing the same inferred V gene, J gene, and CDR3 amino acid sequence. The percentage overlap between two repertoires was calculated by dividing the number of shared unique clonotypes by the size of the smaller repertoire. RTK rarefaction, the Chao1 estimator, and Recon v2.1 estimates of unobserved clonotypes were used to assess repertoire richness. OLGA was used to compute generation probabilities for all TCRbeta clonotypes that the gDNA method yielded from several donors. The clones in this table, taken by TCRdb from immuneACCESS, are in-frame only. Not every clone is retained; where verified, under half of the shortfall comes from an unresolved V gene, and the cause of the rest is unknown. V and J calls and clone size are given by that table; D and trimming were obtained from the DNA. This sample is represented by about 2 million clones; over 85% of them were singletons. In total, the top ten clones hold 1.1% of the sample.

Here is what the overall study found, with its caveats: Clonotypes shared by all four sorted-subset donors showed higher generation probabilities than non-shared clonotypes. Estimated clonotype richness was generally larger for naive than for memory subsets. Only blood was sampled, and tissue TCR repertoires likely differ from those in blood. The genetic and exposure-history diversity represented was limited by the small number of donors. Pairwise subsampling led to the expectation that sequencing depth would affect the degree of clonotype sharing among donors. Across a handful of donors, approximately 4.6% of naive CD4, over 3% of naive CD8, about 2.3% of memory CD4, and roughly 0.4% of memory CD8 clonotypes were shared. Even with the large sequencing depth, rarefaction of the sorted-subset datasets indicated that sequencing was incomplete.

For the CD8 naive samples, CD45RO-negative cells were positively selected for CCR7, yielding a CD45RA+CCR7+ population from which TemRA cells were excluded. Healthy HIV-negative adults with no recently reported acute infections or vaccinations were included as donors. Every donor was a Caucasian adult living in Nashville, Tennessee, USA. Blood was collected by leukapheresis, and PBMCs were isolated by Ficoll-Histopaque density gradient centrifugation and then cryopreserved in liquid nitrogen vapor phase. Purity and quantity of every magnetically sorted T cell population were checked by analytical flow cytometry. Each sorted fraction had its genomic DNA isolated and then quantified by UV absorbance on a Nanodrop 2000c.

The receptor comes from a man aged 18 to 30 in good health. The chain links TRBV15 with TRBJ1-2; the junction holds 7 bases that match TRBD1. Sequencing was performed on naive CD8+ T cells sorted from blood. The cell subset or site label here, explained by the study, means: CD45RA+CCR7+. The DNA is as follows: TGTGCCACCAGCAACCGACAGGGCTTGGTGTATGGCTACACCTTC. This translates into CATSNRQGLVYGYTF.